This entry lists 17 T cell receptor beta chains sequenced from one sample in a study of T cell repertoires in cytomegalovirus infection. The antigens of these receptors remain unknown. One entry per CDR3 protein, called by TCRdb with MiXCR from the reads. The data contain under 300,000 distinct CDR3 sequences, about 20% of them seen just once; the ten biggest clones take up roughly 19%. The specimen was cultured PBMCs, collected from culture after CMV antigen stimulation. Source of these receptors: a human donor in good health (CMV status not recorded). Some clones in this sample may be carry-over from other donors' samples.

J is TRBJ2-5 and V is TRBV11-2, with a tentative D call TRBD1 (6 bases). This CDR3 has 15 amino acids. Trimming stripped 2 bases from V and 5 bases from J, with 15 bases between. From germline, CDR1 is SGHAT and CDR2 FQNNGV. CDR3 loop: CASSLPPGARETQYF. CDR3 in DNA: TGTGCCAGCAGCTTACCCCCAGGGGCAAGGGAGACCCAGTACTTC. Using reference TRBV11-2 and TRBJ2-5 for the parts outside the CDR3, the full variable domain is EAGVAQSPRYKIIEKRQSVAFWCNPISGHATLYWYQQILGQGPKLLIQFQNNGVVDDSQLPKDRFSAERLKGVDSTLKIQPAKLEDSAVYLCASSLPPGARETQYFGPGTRLLVL.

This clonotype was seen ten or more times. The rearrangement links TRBV7-8 to TRBJ2-1; 13 bases align to TRBD2. V gave up 5 bases and J gave up 7 bases; unmatched junction bases: 8. Looked up from germline, CDR1 is SGHVS and CDR2 is FQNEAQ. The CDR3 has 16 residues. In DNA, the CDR3 is TGTGCCAGCAGCAAAAGGACTAGCGGGAGTAGTAATGAGCAGTTCTTC. Translating it yields CASSKRTSGSSNEQFF. Filled out from reference TRBV7-8 and TRBJ2-1, the complete variable domain reads GAGVSQSPRYKVAKRGQDVALRCDPISGHVSLFWYQQALGQGPEFLTYFQNEAQLDKSGLPSDRFFAERPEGSVSTLKIQRTQQEDSAVYLCASSKRTSGSSNEQFFGPGTRLTVL.

This clonotype came up many times. This CDR3 reads CASSSGGLSNQPQHF. The CDR3 DNA follows: TGTGCCAGCAGCTCCGGAGGTCTAAGCAATCAGCCCCAGCATTTT. The chain links TRBV7-8 to TRBJ1-5; D is uncertain. The CDR3 extends over 15 amino acids. Germline values: CDR1 SGHVS, CDR2 FQNEAQ. The V end was cut by 4 bases, the J end by 1 base, with 11 bases between.

This clonotype was observed at least ten times. This chain links TRBV12-3 or TRBV12-4 with TRBJ1-1; no reliable D call. V lost 7 bases to trimming and J lost 1 base, with 10 bases between them. The CDR3 sequence is 13 residues long. The CDR3 sequence: CASTVRGNTEAFF. CDR3 coding DNA: TGTGCCAGCACTGTGCGGGGGAACACTGAAGCTTTCTTT.

The chain carries TRBV6-1 and TRBJ1-4; the match to TRBD1 covers 10 bases. Germline V gene sequence: CDR1 MNHNS, CDR2 SASEGT. With V trimmed by 9 bases and J by 7 bases, 5 bases remained unmatched. The CDR3 length is 13 residues. The DNA of the CDR3 is TGTGCCAGTAGGGACAGGGGAGGTGAAAAACTGTTTTTT. Protein: CASRDRGGEKLFF.

V and J are TRBV6-5 and TRBJ1-3, with unresolved D. Germline CDR1 MNHEY, CDR2 SVGAGI. The CDR3 covers 16 residues. Trimming took 0 bases from V and 0 from J, leaving 9 bases between them. CDR3 sequence reads: CASSYSADRSGNTIYF. As DNA, the CDR3 is TGTGCCAGCAGTTACTCGGCGGACCGCTCTGGAAACACCATATATTTT.

The chain carries TRBV4-2 and TRBJ2-1; 9 bases line up with TRBD2. J lost 7 bases, V lost 3 bases, and 10 bases had no gene match. The CDR3 has 16 residues. Germline V CDR1 and CDR2: LGHNA, YNFKEQ. This CDR3 reads CASSQASWREGNEQFF. The CDR3 nucleotides read TGTGCCAGCAGCCAGGCCTCCTGGCGGGAGGGGAATGAGCAGTTCTTC.

The chain recombines TRBV5-4 with TRBJ1-4; D unresolved. The CDR3 contains 13 residues. Trimming took 2 bases from V and 5 from J, leaving 7 bases between them. Germline CDR1 SGHNT, CDR2 YYREEE (reference sequence). The CDR3 DNA reads TGTGCCAGCAGCTTACCGGACAATGAAAAACTGTTTTTT. It specifies CASSLPDNEKLFF.

This clonotype was detected many times. The chain uses TRBV6-1 and TRBJ2-1, with D possibly TRBD1 on 5 matching bases. Trimming pared 2 bases from V and 8 bases from J, leaving 7 bases between. Germline V CDR1 and CDR2: MNHNS, SASEGT. CDR3 length equals 12 residues. As DNA, the CDR3 is TGTGCCAGCAGTGAACAGGGCGATGAGCAGTTCTTC. This translates into CASSEQGDEQFF.

This clonotype was seen a few times. This sequence joins TRBV29-1 and TRBJ2-1; 8 bases line up with TRBD1. Trimming took 3 bases from V and 2 from J; bases not matched to a gene: 9. The CDR3 covers 16 residues. CDR1 SQVTM and CDR2 ANQGSEA come from the germline V gene. The CDR3 sequence: CSVEAGGLMPYNEQFF. CDR3 in DNA: TGCAGCGTTGAGGCAGGGGGCCTTATGCCCTACAATGAGCAGTTCTTC.

The V and J genes are TRBV7-2 and TRBJ2-1; 12 bases align to TRBD2. After removal of 5 bases from V and 7 bases from J, the junction contained 15 bases not matched to a gene. This CDR3 spans 18 amino acids. CDR1 is SGHTA and CDR2 is FQGNSA in the germline V gene. In DNA, the CDR3 is TGTGCCAGCAGCGCCGCTAGCGGGAGGGCCTCAGGCGGGAATGAGCAGTTCTTC. Its translation is CASSAASGRASGGNEQFF.

V and J are TRBV11-2 and TRBJ2-2; the D gene is possibly TRBD2 (5 bases). The CDR3 covers 14 residues. Looked up from germline, CDR1 is SGHAT and CDR2 is FQNNGV. V was trimmed by 4 bases and J by 6 bases, leaving 12 bases between them. The DNA for the CDR3 is TGTGCCAGCAGCTCCCTAGTCGGGGCCGGGGAGCTGTTTTTT. Translated: CASSSLVGAGELFF.

The rearrangement uses TRBV27 and TRBJ2-1; no clear D. The V and J ends lost 5 bases and 5 bases respectively, with 16 bases between them. CDR3 size: 15 residues. CDR1 is MNHEY and CDR2 is SMNVEV in the germline V gene (reference sequence). CDR3 bases: TGTGCCAGCAGTCCCGCGATCGATGGGCACAATGAGCAGTTCTTC. Amino acids: CASSPAIDGHNEQFF.

The sample holds a few counts of this clonotype. V usage is TRBV7-2 and J usage is TRBJ2-7; no clear D gene. CDR1 SGHTA and CDR2 FQGNSA come from the germline V gene. The CDR3 covers 13 residues. Trimming left V 3 bases short and J 3 bases short, with 9 bases between. The CDR3, as DNA: TGTGCCAGCAGCTTTCAGGTCCACTACGAGCAGTACTTC. Amino acid sequence: CASSFQVHYEQYF.

The chain carries TRBV10-3 and TRBJ2-1; 9 nucleotides line up with TRBD2. The CDR3 totals 14 residues. Germline CDR1 ENHRY, CDR2 SYGVKD. With 10 bases clipped from V and 6 bases from J, the junction kept 10 bases outside the gene matches. The CDR3 loop reads CATRTSAASNEQFF. The CDR3 DNA follows: TGTGCCACCAGGACTAGCGCCGCCTCCAATGAGCAGTTCTTC.

This clonotype was detected many times. The chain employs TRBV7-9 and TRBJ1-1; D unclear. The V and J ends lost 0 bases and 1 base respectively, with 12 bases between them. The CDR3 totals 16 residues. Looked up from germline, CDR1 is SEHNR and CDR2 is FQNEAQ (reference sequence). The chain's CDR3 is CASSLALTSGNTEAFF. The CDR3 coding sequence is TGTGCCAGCAGCTTAGCGTTGACCAGCGGGAACACTGAAGCTTTCTTT.

This clonotype was detected a few times. V is TRBV28 and J is TRBJ2-7; D uncertain. Germline-derived CDR1 and CDR2 are MDHEN and SYDVKM. Trimming cost V 4 bases and J 9 bases, with 13 bases left between them. The CDR3 loop spans 12 amino acids. The CDR3 sequence is CASSSGPTGQYF. CDR3 in DNA: TGTGCCAGCAGTTCCGGACCGACTGGGCAGTACTTC.